Included here is one TCR beta chain sequence, with context. A few counts support this clone. Its target antigen remains unknown. It has no much larger one-base neighbor in the sample; base qualities were not kept. This sample was taken from a study of blood T cell repertoires in COVID-19 (dated by TCRdb to between 2020 and 2021). Describing the broader study: Samples covering the acute and convalescent phases of COVID-19 were provided by collaborators in the United States, Italy and Spain. The material from the prospective study consisted of cDNA or gDNA derived from T cells, B-cell-depleted T cells, or PBMCs. Subjects who had been exposed to COVID-19, were actively infected with it, or had recovered from it provided the deeply sampled blood TCRbeta repertoires that made up the dataset. The repertoires were made available in a free public database intended to serve as a resource for research on the immune response to SARS-CoV-2. Samples were obtained from the ongoing ImmuneRACE study (first 160 participants) and from about 1,300 subjects provided by 6 global collaborators. Nearly every sample came with metadata listing a de-identified subject ID, COVID-19 status, age in years and sex. Where HLA class I and class II types were available, the types were taken from metadata supplied by the sample provider, not from assay-based typing. General findings and caveats noted by the study authors: The quantity of clinical and demographic metadata differed by source and by participant and was supplied without curation.

The immunoSEQ Assay, a bias-controlled multiplex PCR, was used to amplify TCRbeta CDR3 regions from genomic DNA. The authors' pipeline ran thus. The number of nucleated cells in each sample was estimated from the amplification of reference gene primers within the assay. To quantify the absolute abundance of each unique TCRbeta CDR3 rearrangement, sequence reads were collapsed and filtered. For each sample, productive Simpson clonality was calculated by taking the square root of Simpson's diversity index across productive rearrangements. TCRdb's version of the immuneACCESS table is confined to in-frame rearrangements and falls short of the full clone set. An unresolved V gene accounts for under half of the shortfall where checked; the remainder is of unknown origin. V, J and clone size derive from that table, while D and trimming were established from the DNA sequence. The sample includes some 120,000 clones, with 75% to 90% observed a single time. The ten biggest clones cover 18% of the sample.

In the prospective study, participants were about 18 to 95 years old, resided in about two dozen geographic areas of the United States, and were enrolled through a virtual design. Cohort assignment in the prospective study relied on participant-reported clinical history from a screening survey and a study questionnaire. Recovered participants in ImmuneRACE Cohort 3 were defined as having two consecutive negative NP/OP PCR tests, clearance from a healthcare professional, or resolution of symptoms. Each participant in the prospective study had whole blood, serum and a nasopharyngeal or oropharyngeal swab collected by mobile phlebotomists. Prospective study participants could optionally give additional blood draws and questionnaires over an approximately 2-month period. Blood samples from the prospective study were shipped frozen or at room temperature prior to DNA extraction. The germline V gene encodes CDR1 SGHDT and CDR2 YYEEEE. Trimming costs V 3 bases and J 0 bases, and their ends lie 6 bases apart. The CDR3 numbers 13 residues from cysteine through phenylalanine. Only CDR3 DNA is held: 39 bases, read in frame from base 1.

Sequenced input: PBMCs or T cells enriched from blood (not recorded which). The sequence was obtained from a man aged 25 to 40 who had recovered from COVID-19. This sequence uses TRBV5-6 and TRBJ1-2; a tentative D call is TRBD1 (6 bases match). CDR3 loop: CASSWDTNYGYTF. The DNA sequence is TGTGCCAGCAGCTGGGACACTAACTATGGCTACACCTTC.